This record looks at one TCR beta chain sequence and its context. These data come from a study of control samples from healthy donors and cancer patients. V shed 4 bases, J shed 5 bases, and the junction held 6 bases outside the gene matches. CDR1 is SEHNR, CDR2 FQNEAQ, per germline (reference sequence). This CDR3 comprises 15 residues. Clones were sequenced by immunoSEQ multiplex PCR, and TCRdb holds only the in-frame ones, with some missing. The sample gives roughly 100,000 clones, roughly 90% of which show up once; around 3% is in the top ten. Source material: blood. The V and J genes are TRBV7-9 and TRBJ2-3, with TRBD1 matching 10 bases. The receptor comes from a human donor in good health. The donor label of this sample is uncertain. The CDR3 DNA reads as TGTGCCAGCAGCTGGCCGGGACAGGGGTTAGATACGCAGTATTTT. This translates into CASSWPGQGLDTQYF.